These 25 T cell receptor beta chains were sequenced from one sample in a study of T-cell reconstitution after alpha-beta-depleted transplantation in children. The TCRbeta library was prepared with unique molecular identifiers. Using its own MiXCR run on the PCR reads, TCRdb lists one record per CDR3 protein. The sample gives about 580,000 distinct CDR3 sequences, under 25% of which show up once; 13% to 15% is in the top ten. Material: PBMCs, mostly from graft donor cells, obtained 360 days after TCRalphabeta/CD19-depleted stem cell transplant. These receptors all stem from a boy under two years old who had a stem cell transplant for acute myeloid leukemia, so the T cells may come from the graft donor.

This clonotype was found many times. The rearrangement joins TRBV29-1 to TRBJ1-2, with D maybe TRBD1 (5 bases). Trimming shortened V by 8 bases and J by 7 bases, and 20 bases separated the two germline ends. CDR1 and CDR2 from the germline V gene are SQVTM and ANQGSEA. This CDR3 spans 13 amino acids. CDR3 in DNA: TGCAGCACCTCCCAGGAGGGGCTCGCTGGCTACACCTTC. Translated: CSTSQEGLAGYTF.

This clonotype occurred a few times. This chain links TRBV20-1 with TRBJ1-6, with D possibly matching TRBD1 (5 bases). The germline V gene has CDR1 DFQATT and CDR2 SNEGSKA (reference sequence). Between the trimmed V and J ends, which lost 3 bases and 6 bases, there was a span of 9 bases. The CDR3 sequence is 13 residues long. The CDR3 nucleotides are TGCAGTGCTAGGGCCAGGGCTAATTCACCCCTCCACTTT. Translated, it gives CSARARANSPLHF.

Written as DNA, the CDR3 is TGTGCCAGCAGCCACCGCCGGGGACAGGGGACTAGCACAGATACGCAGTATTTT. Its protein is CASSHRRGQGTSTDTQYF. The chain employs TRBV14 and TRBJ2-3; 10 bases fit TRBD1. V lost 3 bases and J lost 0; bases outside the gene matches: 9. This CDR3 has 18 residues. The germline V gene has CDR1 SGHDN and CDR2 FVKESK.

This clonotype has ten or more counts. CDR3 in amino acids: CASSSLGQGGLSGANVLTF. CDR3 DNA: TGTGCCAGCAGTTCTTTGGGACAGGGCGGTCTCTCTGGGGCCAACGTCCTGACTTTC. The chain employs TRBV25-1 and TRBJ2-6; 9 bases agree with TRBD1. The V gene end was trimmed by 5 bases and the J gene end by 0 bases; junction bases not matched to a gene: 11. Looked up from germline, CDR1 is MGHDK and CDR2 is SYGVNS. This CDR3 contains 19 residues.

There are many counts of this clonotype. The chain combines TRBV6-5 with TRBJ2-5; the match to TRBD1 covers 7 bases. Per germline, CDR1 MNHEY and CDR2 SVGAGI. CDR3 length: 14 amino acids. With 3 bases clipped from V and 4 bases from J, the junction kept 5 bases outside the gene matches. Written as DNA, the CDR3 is TGTGCCAGCAGTTATAGGGGGCTAGGAGAGACCCAGTACTTC. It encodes CASSYRGLGETQYF.

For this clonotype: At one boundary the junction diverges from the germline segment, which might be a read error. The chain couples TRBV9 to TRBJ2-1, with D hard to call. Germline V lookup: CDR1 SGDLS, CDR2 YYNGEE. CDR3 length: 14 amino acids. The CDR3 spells CASSPLWSSNEQFF. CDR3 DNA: TGTGCCAGCAGCCCCCTCTGGTCCTCCAATGAGCAGTTCTTC.

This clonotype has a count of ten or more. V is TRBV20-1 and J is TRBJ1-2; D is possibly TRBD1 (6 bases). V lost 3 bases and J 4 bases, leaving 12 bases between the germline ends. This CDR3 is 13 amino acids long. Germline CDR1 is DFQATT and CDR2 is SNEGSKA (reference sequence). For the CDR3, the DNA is TGCAGTGCTAGGACAGGATGGGCCTATGGCTACACCTTC. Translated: CSARTGWAYGYTF.

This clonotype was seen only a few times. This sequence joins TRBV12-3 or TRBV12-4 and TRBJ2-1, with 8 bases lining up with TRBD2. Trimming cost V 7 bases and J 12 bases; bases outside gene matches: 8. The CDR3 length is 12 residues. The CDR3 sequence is CASTYGGTRQFF. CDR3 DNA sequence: TGTGCCAGCACCTACGGGGGGACTAGGCAGTTCTTC.

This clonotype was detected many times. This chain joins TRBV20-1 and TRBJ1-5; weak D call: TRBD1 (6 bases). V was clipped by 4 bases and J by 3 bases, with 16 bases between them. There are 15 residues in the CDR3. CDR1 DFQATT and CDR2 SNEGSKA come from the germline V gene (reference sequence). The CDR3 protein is CSANQGGRLNQPQHF. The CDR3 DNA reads TGCAGTGCTAACCAAGGGGGGCGGCTCAATCAGCCCCAGCATTTT.

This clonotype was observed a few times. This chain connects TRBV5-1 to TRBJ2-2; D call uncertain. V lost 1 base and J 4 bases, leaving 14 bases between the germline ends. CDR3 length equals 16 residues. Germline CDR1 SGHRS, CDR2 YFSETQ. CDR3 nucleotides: TGCGCCAGCAGCTTGAGTTCGGGCGTAGGCACCGGGGAGCTGTTTTTT. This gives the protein CASSLSSGVGTGELFF. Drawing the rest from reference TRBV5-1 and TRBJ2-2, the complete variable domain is KAGVTQTPRYLIKTRGQQVTLSCSPISGHRSVSWYQQTPGQGLQFLFEYFSETQRNKGNFPGRFSGRQFSNSRSEMNVSTLELGDSALYLCASSLSSGVGTGELFFGEGSRLTVL.

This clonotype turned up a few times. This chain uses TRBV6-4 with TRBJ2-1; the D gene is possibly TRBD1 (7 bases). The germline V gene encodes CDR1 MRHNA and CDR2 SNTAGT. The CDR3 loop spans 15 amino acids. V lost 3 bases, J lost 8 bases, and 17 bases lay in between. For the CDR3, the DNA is TGTGCCAGCAGTGAGGCAGGGGGACTCCAATATGAGCAGTTCTTC. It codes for CASSEAGGLQYEQFF.

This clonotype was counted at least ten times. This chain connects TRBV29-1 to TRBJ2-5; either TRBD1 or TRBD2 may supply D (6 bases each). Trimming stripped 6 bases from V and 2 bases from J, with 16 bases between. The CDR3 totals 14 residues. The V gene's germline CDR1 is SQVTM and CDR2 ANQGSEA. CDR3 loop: CSVGGGSGQETQYF. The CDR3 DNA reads TGCAGCGTCGGAGGGGGGTCCGGGCAAGAGACCCAGTACTTC. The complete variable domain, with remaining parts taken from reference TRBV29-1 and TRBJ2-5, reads SAVISQKPSRDICQRGTSLTIQCQVDSQVTMMFWYRQQPGQSLTLIATANQGSEATYESGFVIDKFPISRPNLTFSTLTVSNMSPEDSSIYLCSVGGGSGQETQYFGPGTRLLVL.

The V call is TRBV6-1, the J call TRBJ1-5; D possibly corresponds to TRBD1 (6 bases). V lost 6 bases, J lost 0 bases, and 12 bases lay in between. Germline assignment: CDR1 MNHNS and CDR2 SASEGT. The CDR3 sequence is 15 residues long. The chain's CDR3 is CASRQGTISNQPQHF. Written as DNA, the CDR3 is TGTGCCAGCAGGCAGGGGACGATTAGCAATCAGCCCCAGCATTTT.

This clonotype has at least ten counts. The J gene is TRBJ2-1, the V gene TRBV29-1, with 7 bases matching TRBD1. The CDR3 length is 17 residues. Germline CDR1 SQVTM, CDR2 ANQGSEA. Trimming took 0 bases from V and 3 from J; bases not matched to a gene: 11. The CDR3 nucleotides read TGCAGCGTTGAAGATCTTAGCAGGGGGTCCCTCTACAATGAGCAGTTCTTC. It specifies CSVEDLSRGSLYNEQFF.

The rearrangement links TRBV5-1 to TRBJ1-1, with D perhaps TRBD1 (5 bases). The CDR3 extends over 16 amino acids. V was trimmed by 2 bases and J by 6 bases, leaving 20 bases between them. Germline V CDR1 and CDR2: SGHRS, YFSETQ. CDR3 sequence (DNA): TGCGCCAGCAGCTTCGGAGACAGCCTTGCGGGGTCTGAAGCTTTCTTT. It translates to CASSFGDSLAGSEAFF. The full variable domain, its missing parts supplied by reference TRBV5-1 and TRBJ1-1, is KAGVTQTPRYLIKTRGQQVTLSCSPISGHRSVSWYQQTPGQGLQFLFEYFSETQRNKGNFPGRFSGRQFSNSRSEMNVSTLELGDSALYLCASSFGDSLAGSEAFFGQGTRLTVV.

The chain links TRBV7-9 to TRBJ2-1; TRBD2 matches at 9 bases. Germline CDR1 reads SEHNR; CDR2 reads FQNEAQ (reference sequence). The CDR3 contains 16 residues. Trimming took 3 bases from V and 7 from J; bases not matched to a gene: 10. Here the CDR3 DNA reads TGTGCCAGCAGCTTTCGGTCAGCGGGGGGACGGAATGAGCAGTTCTTC. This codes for CASSFRSAGGRNEQFF. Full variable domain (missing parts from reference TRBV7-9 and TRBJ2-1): DTGVSQNPRHKITKRGQNVTFRCDPISEHNRLYWYRQTLGQGPEFLTYFQNEAQLEKSRLLSDRFSAERPKGSFSTLEIQRTEQGDSAMYLCASSFRSAGGRNEQFFGPGTRLTVL.

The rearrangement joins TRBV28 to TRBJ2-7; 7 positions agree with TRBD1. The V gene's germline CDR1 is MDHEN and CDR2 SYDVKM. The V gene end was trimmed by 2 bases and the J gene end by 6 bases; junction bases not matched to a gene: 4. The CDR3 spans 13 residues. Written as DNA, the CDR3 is TGTGCCAGCAGTTTAAGGGGGCTGGGCGAGCAGTACGTC. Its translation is CASSLRGLGEQYV.

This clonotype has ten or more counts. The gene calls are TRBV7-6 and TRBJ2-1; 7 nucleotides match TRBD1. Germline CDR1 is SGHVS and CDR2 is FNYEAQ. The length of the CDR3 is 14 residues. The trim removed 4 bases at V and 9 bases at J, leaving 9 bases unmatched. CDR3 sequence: CASSSILRGTEQFF. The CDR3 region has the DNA TGTGCCAGCAGCTCGATTCTCAGGGGGACTGAGCAGTTCTTC.

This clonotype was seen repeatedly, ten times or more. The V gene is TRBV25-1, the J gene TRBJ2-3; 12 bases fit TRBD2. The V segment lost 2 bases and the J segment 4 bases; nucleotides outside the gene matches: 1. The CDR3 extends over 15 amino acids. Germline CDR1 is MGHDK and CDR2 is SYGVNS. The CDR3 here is CASSELAGGPDTQYF. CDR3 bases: TGTGCCAGCAGTGAACTAGCGGGGGGGCCAGATACGCAGTATTTT.

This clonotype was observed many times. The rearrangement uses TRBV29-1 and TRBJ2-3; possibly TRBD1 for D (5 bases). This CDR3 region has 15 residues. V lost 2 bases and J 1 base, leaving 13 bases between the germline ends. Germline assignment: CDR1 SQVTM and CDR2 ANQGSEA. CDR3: CSVEPQQGGTDTQYF. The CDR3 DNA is TGCAGCGTTGAACCCCAGCAGGGTGGCACAGATACGCAGTATTTT.

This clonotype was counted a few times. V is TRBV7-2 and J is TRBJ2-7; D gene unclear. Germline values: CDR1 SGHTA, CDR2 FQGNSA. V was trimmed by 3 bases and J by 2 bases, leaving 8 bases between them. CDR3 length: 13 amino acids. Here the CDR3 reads CASSFWPAYEQYF. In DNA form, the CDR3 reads TGTGCCAGCAGCTTCTGGCCTGCCTACGAGCAGTACTTC.

The CDR3, as DNA: TGTGCCAGCAGCCTCTCCCGGACCGAGTTATACGAGCAGTACTTC. Protein sequence: CASSLSRTELYEQYF. The chain carries TRBV5-6 and TRBJ2-7; D uncertain. Per the germline V gene, CDR1 is SGHDT and CDR2 is YYEEEE. This CDR3 spans 15 amino acids. Between the trimmed V and J ends, which lost 4 bases and 4 bases, there was a span of 18 bases.

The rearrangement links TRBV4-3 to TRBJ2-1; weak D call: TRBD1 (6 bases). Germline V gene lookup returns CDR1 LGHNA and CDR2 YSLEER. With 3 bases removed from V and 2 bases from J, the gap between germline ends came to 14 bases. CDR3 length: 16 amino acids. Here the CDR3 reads CASSQEQGSPYNEQFF. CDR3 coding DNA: TGCGCCAGCAGCCAGGAACAGGGAAGCCCCTACAATGAGCAGTTCTTC.

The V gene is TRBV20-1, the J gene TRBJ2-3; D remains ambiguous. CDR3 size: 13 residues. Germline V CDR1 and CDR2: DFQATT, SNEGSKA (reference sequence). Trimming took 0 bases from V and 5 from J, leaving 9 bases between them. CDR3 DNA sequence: TGCAGTGCTAGAGATCCTGGCATAGATACGCAGTATTTT. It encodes CSARDPGIDTQYF.

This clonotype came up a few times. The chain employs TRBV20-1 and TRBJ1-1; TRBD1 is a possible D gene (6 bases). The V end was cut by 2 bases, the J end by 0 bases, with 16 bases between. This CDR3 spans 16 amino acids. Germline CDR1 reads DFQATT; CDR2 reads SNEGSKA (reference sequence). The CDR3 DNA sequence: TGCAGTGCTAGAAAATCGGGACAAGTAATGAACACTGAAGCTTTCTTT. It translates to CSARKSGQVMNTEAFF.